This TCR beta chain was recorded in a study of cytomegalovirus exposure and HLA in healthy donors. V shed 5 bases and J shed 4 bases, with 14 bases lying between them. This CDR3 has 14 amino acids. Germline-derived CDR1 and CDR2 are LNHDA and SQIVND (reference sequence). A multiplex PCR was run with 60 Vbeta primers and 13 Jbeta primers. Assay used: immunoSEQ multiplex PCR; TCRdb lists only in-frame clones, some missing. In the table there are 100,000 to 150,000 clones, 60% to 80% of which are singletons. The TCR originated in a woman in her forties or fifties in good health and CMV-seronegative. V is TRBV19 and J is TRBJ2-5; D is undetermined. The material sequenced was PBMCs. The CDR3, as DNA: TGTGCCAGTAGTCCCCTGAGAGGCGGAGAGACCCAGTACTTC. It codes for CASSPLRGGETQYF.